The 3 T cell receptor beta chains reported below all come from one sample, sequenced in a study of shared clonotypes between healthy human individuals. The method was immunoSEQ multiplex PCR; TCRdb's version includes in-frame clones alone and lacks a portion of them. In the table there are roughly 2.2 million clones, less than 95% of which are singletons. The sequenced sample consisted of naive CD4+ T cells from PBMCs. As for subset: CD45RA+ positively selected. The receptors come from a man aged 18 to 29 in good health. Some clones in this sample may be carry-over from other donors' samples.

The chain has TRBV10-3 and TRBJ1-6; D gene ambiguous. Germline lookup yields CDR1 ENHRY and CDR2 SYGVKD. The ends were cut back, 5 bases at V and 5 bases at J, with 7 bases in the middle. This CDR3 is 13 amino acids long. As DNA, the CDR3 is TGTGCCATCAGTCAGGATGATAATTCACCCCTCCACTTT. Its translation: CAISQDDNSPLHF.

CDR3 amino acids: CASSEFPGLEDEQFF. CDR3 DNA sequence: TGTGCCAGCAGTGAATTCCCGGGGCTGGAGGATGAGCAGTTCTTC. This chain links TRBV25-1 with TRBJ2-1, with D perhaps TRBD1 or TRBD2 (5 bases each). V gave up 1 base and J gave up 8 bases, with 15 bases separating them. This CDR3 is 15 amino acids long. Germline assignment: CDR1 MGHDK and CDR2 SYGVNS. The entire variable domain, with the rest obtained from reference TRBV25-1 and TRBJ2-1, is as follows: EADIYQTPRYLVIGTGKKITLECSQTMGHDKMYWYQQDPGMELHLIHYSYGVNSTEKGDLSSESTVSRIRTEHFPLTLESARPSHTSQYLCASSEFPGLEDEQFFGPGTRLTVL.

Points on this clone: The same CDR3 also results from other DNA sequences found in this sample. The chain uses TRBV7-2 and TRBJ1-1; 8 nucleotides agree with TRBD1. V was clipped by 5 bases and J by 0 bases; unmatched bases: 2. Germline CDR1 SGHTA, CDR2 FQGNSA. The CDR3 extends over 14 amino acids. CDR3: CASSPGQVNTEAFF. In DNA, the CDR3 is TGTGCCAGCAGCCCGGGACAGGTGAACACTGAAGCTTTCTTT.